The next 27 T cell receptor beta chains were all read from a single sample in a study of glioma-infiltrating T cells. The iRepertoire nested amplicon-rescue multiplex PCR amplified TCR alpha and beta CDR3s from RNA. TCRdb used MiXCR to reprocess the multiplex PCR reads, holding one entry per CDR3 protein. Of under 150,000 distinct CDR3 sequences listed, 39% were seen once; the top ten hold 20% to 25%. Material: glioma tissue, nonneoplastic brain tissue, or PBMCs (not recorded which). These receptors came from a human donor with low-grade glioma or glioblastoma, undergoing nonglioma brain surgery, or in good health (not recorded which).

The chain has TRBV15 and TRBJ2-1; TRBD2 agrees at 7 bases. V shed 1 base, J shed 10 bases, and the junction held 7 bases outside the gene matches. CDR1 and CDR2 from the germline V gene are LNHNV and YYDKDF (reference sequence). The CDR3 has 14 amino acids. The CDR3 is CATSRGSPGGEQFF. CDR3 nucleotide sequence: TGTGCCACCAGCAGAGGAAGTCCGGGAGGAGAGCAGTTCTTC.

This clonotype came up a few times. V usage is TRBV11-2 and J usage is TRBJ2-3; a weak D match, TRBD2 (5 bases). Per the germline V gene, CDR1 is SGHAT and CDR2 is FQNNGV. V was pared by 5 bases and J by 6 bases, with 12 bases between. The CDR3 has 13 residues. The DNA for the CDR3 is TGTGCCAGCAGCCCCCGGACTCGGGATACGCAGTATTTT. It codes for CASSPRTRDTQYF.

The chain has TRBV18 and TRBJ2-1; D remains ambiguous. Trimming stripped 8 bases from V and 6 bases from J, with 14 bases between. CDR3 length equals 13 residues. CDR1 is KGHSH, CDR2 LQKENI, per germline. The CDR3 nucleotides read TGTGCCAGCCCACTCAGTCCCGGCAATGAGCAGTTCTTC. Translating gives CASPLSPGNEQFF.

Comment on this clonotype: Germline is not matched at one junction end, which may reflect a read error. V usage is TRBV4-1 and J usage is TRBJ2-1, with a tentative D call TRBD2 (5 bases). Germline V gene sequence: CDR1 MGHRA, CDR2 YSYEKL. The CDR3 runs to 15 residues. The CDR3 nucleotides read TGCGCCAGCAGCCAAGGGCTAGCAGACTACAATGAGCAGCTCTTC. It translates to CASSQGLADYNEQLF.

The chain joins TRBV5-1 to TRBJ1-1, with D possibly TRBD1 on 6 matching bases. The CDR3 has 14 residues. V was clipped by 3 bases and J by 0 bases, with 9 bases between them. Germline CDR1 and CDR2: SGHRS and YFSETQ. As DNA, the CDR3 is TGCGCCAGCAGCTCGGACAGACTGAACACTGAAGCTTTCTTT. Protein product: CASSSDRLNTEAFF.

The chain employs TRBV24-1 and TRBJ2-1, with TRBD2 matching over 12 bases. The germline V gene has CDR1 KGHDR and CDR2 SFDVKD. This CDR3 has 14 amino acids. J lost 5 bases, V lost 7 bases, and 2 bases had no gene match. The DNA of the CDR3 is TGTGCCACCAGGGGACTAGCGGGTGACAATGAGCAGTTCTTC. Protein: CATRGLAGDNEQFF.

This clonotype was seen only a few times. The chain carries TRBV6-1 and TRBJ2-3; D tentatively reads TRBD1 or TRBD2 (5 bases each). This CDR3 has 17 residues. Per germline, CDR1 MNHNS and CDR2 SASEGT. Between the trimmed V and J ends, which lost 0 bases and 2 bases, there was a span of 15 bases. The CDR3 sequence: CASSEAHAGALTDTQYF. The CDR3 DNA reads TGTGCCAGCAGTGAAGCGCACGCCGGGGCCCTCACAGATACGCAGTATTTT.

This clonotype was counted between two and nine times. The chain uses TRBV27 and TRBJ2-1, with 7 bases matching TRBD2. The length of the CDR3 is 16 residues. Losses at the gene ends were 5 bases for V and 7 bases for J; bases not matched to a gene: 14. Germline CDR1 is MNHEY and CDR2 is SMNVEV (reference sequence). Here the CDR3 DNA reads TGTGCCAGCAGTCCAAGAAGTGGGGGGAGGGGTAATGAGCAGTTCTTC. Amino acids: CASSPRSGGRGNEQFF.

The sample holds one count of this clonotype. The chain carries TRBV7-2 and TRBJ2-1, with D tentatively TRBD2 (5 bases). CDR1 SGHTA and CDR2 FQGNSA come from the germline V gene. V lost 11 bases to trimming and J lost 5 bases, with 16 bases between them. This CDR3 has 13 amino acids. The CDR3 coding sequence is TGTGCCCGCCGGCGTCCCGGGGACAATGAGCAGTTCTTC. This codes for CARRRPGDNEQFF.

The V and J genes are TRBV7-3 and TRBJ2-7; TRBD1 or TRBD2 may be the D gene (5 bases each). The J call is doubtful: the DNA matches TRBJ2-5 better. The germline V gene encodes CDR1 SGHTA and CDR2 FQGTGA. The CDR3 has 17 residues. CDR3 sequence (DNA): TGTGCCAGCAGCTCCTACGGGGCCCGCAATCGTGGGGAGACCCAGTACTTC. Translated, it gives CASSSYGARNRGETQYF.

This clonotype came up many times. The chain has TRBV6-1 and TRBJ2-1; TRBD2 is a possible D gene (7 bases). The V end was cut by 11 bases, the J end by 5 bases, with 13 bases between. This CDR3 has 12 residues. Germline V gene sequence: CDR1 MNHNS, CDR2 SASEGT. The CDR3 nucleotides read TGTGCCGGGGCGGGGGCCAACAATGAGCAGTTCTTC. Its protein is CAGAGANNEQFF.

This sequence joins TRBV6-2 or TRBV6-3 and TRBJ2-5; TRBD1 matches at 7 bases. This CDR3 has 15 residues. CDR1 MNHEY and CDR2 SVGEGT come from the germline V gene. Trimming cost V 6 bases and J 2 bases; bases outside gene matches: 9. The DNA of the CDR3 is TGTGCCAGCAGCCCCGGACAGGTGGGACAAGAGACCCAGTACTTC. This codes for CASSPGQVGQETQYF.

This chain links TRBV2 with TRBJ1-1; 7 bases are shared with TRBD1. The CDR3 totals 12 residues. The germline gives CDR1 SNHLY, CDR2 FYNNEI. J lost 11 bases, V lost 8 bases, and 11 bases had no gene match. The CDR3 spells CASAQGEAGAFF. Here the CDR3 DNA reads TGTGCCAGCGCTCAGGGGGAGGCAGGGGCTTTCTTT.

The chain combines TRBV7-8 with TRBJ2-7, with D tentatively TRBD1 or TRBD2 (5 bases each). The germline V and J ends were trimmed by 1 base and 3 bases, with 10 bases remaining between them. Germline V gene sequence: CDR1 SGHVS, CDR2 FQNEAQ. This CDR3 spans 14 amino acids. In nucleotides, the CDR3 is TGTGCCAGCAGCTTAGTTCCAGGGAGCTACGAGCAGTACTTC. Amino acid sequence: CASSLVPGSYEQYF.

This clonotype was observed many times. The DNA of the CDR3 is TGTGCCAGCAGTCCGGCGGTGAACACTGAAGCTTTCTTT. Translating it yields CASSPAVNTEAFF. This rearrangement joins TRBV6-1 to TRBJ1-1; D uncertain. The CDR3 runs 13 residues. Trimming cost V 5 bases and J 0 bases, with 7 bases left between them. Germline CDR1 MNHNS, CDR2 SASEGT.

The chain recombines TRBV20-1 with TRBJ2-7, with D unresolved. Germline loops: CDR1 DFQATT, CDR2 SNEGSKA (reference sequence). Trimming took 0 bases from V and 7 from J, leaving 16 bases between them. There are 14 residues in the CDR3. The CDR3 loop reads CSARDRERSQEQYF. CDR3 bases: TGCAGTGCTAGAGATCGAGAGAGGAGTCAGGAGCAGTACTTC.

This clonotype occurred a few times. The J gene is TRBJ1-5, the V gene TRBV2; D unresolved. The CDR3 sequence is 13 residues long. V dropped 3 bases and J dropped 5 bases, with 8 bases sitting between them. CDR1 is SNHLY and CDR2 is FYNNEI in the germline V gene. The CDR3 loop reads CASSEEGYQPQHF. The CDR3 bases are TGTGCCAGCAGTGAGGAAGGATATCAGCCCCAGCATTTT.

This clonotype showed up just once. Mismatch with germline at one junction end may stem from a read error. The J gene is TRBJ1-5, the V gene TRBV24-1; D unresolved. This CDR3 is 14 amino acids long. CDR1 is KGHDR and CDR2 is SFDVKD in the germline V gene. CDR3 coding DNA: TGTGCCACCAGTGGTGAATATAGCGATCAGCCCCAGCATTTT. Translating gives CATSGEYSDQPQHF.

This clonotype was seen once. The rearrangement joins TRBV4-1 to TRBJ2-7, with D maybe TRBD2 (5 bases). V was clipped by 1 base and J by 6 bases, with 13 bases between them. The CDR3 runs 14 residues. Germline assignment: CDR1 MGHRA and CDR2 YSYEKL. The CDR3 loop is CASSQVSLVAEQYF. The CDR3 coding sequence is TGCGCCAGCAGCCAAGTTTCACTAGTTGCCGAGCAGTACTTC.

A few counts support this clonotype. J is TRBJ2-3 and V is TRBV20-1; 9 nucleotides agree with TRBD2. V was clipped by 3 bases and J by 0 bases; unmatched bases: 7. CDR3 length equals 16 residues. Germline V gene lookup returns CDR1 DFQATT and CDR2 SNEGSKA (reference sequence). Here the CDR3 DNA reads TGCAGTGCTAGGATTCTAGCGGGGTTGAGCACAGATACGCAGTATTTT. Translating it yields CSARILAGLSTDTQYF.

This clonotype appeared a few times. The gene calls are TRBV6-1 and TRBJ1-5; D may be TRBD1 (5 bases). Trimming took off 1 base at V and 7 bases at J, with 14 bases between the two ends. The V gene's germline CDR1 is MNHNS and CDR2 SASEGT. The CDR3 covers 15 residues. In DNA form, the CDR3 reads TGTGCCAGCAGTGAAGGACAGTCACAAAGCCAGCCCCAGCATTTT. Its protein is CASSEGQSQSQPQHF.

The table lists this clonotype with a few counts. The chain employs TRBV7-2 and TRBJ1-2; D might be TRBD1 (5 bases). The germline CDR1 and CDR2 sequences are SGHTA and FQGNSA. Trimming stripped 5 bases from V and 3 bases from J, with 13 bases between. CDR3 size: 14 residues. The CDR3 DNA follows: TGTGCCAGCAGCGCAATCCGGGGGGACTATGGCTACACCTTC. Residues: CASSAIRGDYGYTF.

This chain joins TRBV20-1 and TRBJ1-2; D is unclear. The CDR3 loop spans 15 amino acids. Trimming removed 0 bases from V and 4 bases from J, with 15 bases in between. CDR1 and CDR2 (germline): DFQATT, SNEGSKA (reference sequence). The chain's CDR3 is CSARDTDLIPYGYTF. CDR3 nucleotide sequence: TGCAGTGCTAGAGATACTGACCTCATCCCCTATGGCTACACCTTC.

V and J are TRBV6-1 and TRBJ2-7, with D possibly TRBD2 on 6 matching bases. The CDR3 spans 14 residues. From germline, CDR1 is MNHNS and CDR2 SASEGT. V shed 5 bases and J shed 4 bases, with 15 bases lying between them. DNA for the CDR3: TGTGCCAGCAGTAGAAGTCGGGAGTATTACGAGCAGTACTTC. Translation gives CASSRSREYYEQYF.

This clonotype was observed a few times. This chain uses TRBV20-1 with TRBJ2-3, with D possibly being TRBD2 (6 bases). V was cut by 5 bases and J by 10 bases, with 16 bases left in between. CDR3 size: 12 residues. Germline V gives CDR1 DFQATT, CDR2 SNEGSKA (reference sequence). The CDR3: CSAEGSLAAQYF. CDR3 nucleotides: TGCAGTGCTGAAGGCTCTTTAGCGGCGCAGTATTTT.

This chain links TRBV29-1 with TRBJ1-2; D is perhaps TRBD1 (5 bases). V lost 1 base and J lost 7, with 10 bases in between. The CDR3 spans 12 residues. Germline loops: CDR1 SQVTM, CDR2 ANQGSEA. CDR3 residues: CSVEAGRGGYTF. As DNA, the CDR3 is TGCAGCGTTGAAGCGGGAAGGGGTGGCTACACCTTC.

Details on this clonotype: One end of the junction varies from germline; a read error may be responsible. The chain couples TRBV20-1 to TRBJ2-1; TRBD2 aligns across 14 bases. The CDR3 has 15 residues. Germline CDR1 is DFQATT and CDR2 is SNEGSKA (reference sequence). The DNA of the CDR3 is TGCAGTGCTCGCGGGACTAGCGGGAGTAACGGTGAGCAGCTCTTC. It translates to CSARGTSGSNGEQLF.